The rows below give T cell receptor beta chains drawn from one sample of a study of T cells in Graves' hyperthyroidism and ophthalmopathy. Using its own MiXCR run on the multiplex PCR reads, TCRdb lists one record per CDR3 protein. The table lists 380,000 or so distinct CDR3 sequences, around 14% of them singletons. The sequencing input was blood. Receptors were obtained from a woman aged 30 to 39 with Graves' hyperthyroidism. The CDR3 runs from the conserved cysteine through the conserved F or W. A D gene is named only where the DNA matches it firmly. Where a row states a size, it is once, few, many or the class of an expanded clone; other rows omit it.

v_call,j_call,d_call,clone_size,cdr3_nt,cdr3_aa
TRBV27,TRBJ2-7,NA,many,TGTGCCAGCAGTATTGTTCGTCGGGGCTCCTACGAGCAGTACTTC,CASSIVRRGSYEQYF
TRBV6-5,TRBJ2-7,NA,NA,TGTGCCAGCAGTTACATGGGATCCCCTCCGGACGAGCAGTACTTC,CASSYMGSPPDEQYF
TRBV7-9,TRBJ2-7,NA,NA,TGTGCCAGCAGCGCAGGGACTCCGAGCTCCTACGAGCAGTACTTC,CASSAGTPSSYEQYF
TRBV4-3,TRBJ2-5,TRBD1,NA,TGCGCCAGCAGCCCCCGACAGGGGGGAAAACAAGAGACCCAGTACTTC,CASSPRQGGKQETQYF
TRBV10-2,TRBJ2-1,TRBD2,many,TGTGCCAGCAGTGAACTAGCGGGCTACAATGAGCAGTTCTTC,CASSELAGYNEQFF
TRBV12-3/TRBV12-4,TRBJ1-6,NA,NA,TGTGCCAGCACAATGACAGGAACCAATTCACCCCTCCACTTT,CASTMTGTNSPLHF
TRBV5-4,TRBJ2-7,TRBD2,many,TGTGCCAGCAGCCGGGGGGCCGGGACTAGCGGACTCGAGCAGTACTTC,CASSRGAGTSGLEQYF
TRBV30,TRBJ2-1,NA,few,TGTGCCTGGACACCGGTGGCCGCCTACAATGAGCAGTTCTTC,CAWTPVAAYNEQFF
TRBV7-8,TRBJ2-3,NA,many,TGTGCCAGCAGCTTAGATCCGATGCCCGATACGCAGTATTTT,CASSLDPMPDTQYF
TRBV15,TRBJ2-2,TRBD1,few,TGTGCCACCAGCAGAGATTTCAGGGGGCGGTCCTGGGCCGGGGAGCTGTTTTTT,CATSRDFRGRSWAGELFF
TRBV3-1,TRBJ2-1,NA,few,TGTGCCAGCAGCCCTCGGACTACTAGGACGAATGAGCAGTTCTTC,CASSPRTTRTNEQFF
TRBV20-1,TRBJ2-1,NA,NA,TGCAGTGGGACAGACCAGGGTGAGCAGTTCTTC,CSGTDQGEQFF
TRBV19,TRBJ2-7,TRBD2,few,TGTGCCAGTAGGAAGACTAGCGGGCCTTACGAGCAGTACTTC,CASRKTSGPYEQYF
TRBV7-9,TRBJ2-3,NA,few,TGTGCCAGCAGCCCGGACATGAGGCCCAACACAGATACGCAGTATTTT,CASSPDMRPNTDTQYF
TRBV12-3/TRBV12-4,TRBJ2-3,TRBD2,many,TGTGCCAGCCTGGTAGGCGGGAGGGTCACAGATACGCAGTATTTT,CASLVGGRVTDTQYF
TRBV29-1,TRBJ2-7,NA,many,TGCAGCGTTGGACAGCCCGAATCCTACGAGCAGTACTTC,CSVGQPESYEQYF
TRBV7-2,TRBJ2-5,TRBD1,NA,TGTGCCAGCAGCTTTGACAGGGGTATAGAGACCCAGTACTTC,CASSFDRGIETQYF
TRBV28,TRBJ1-2,TRBD1,many,TGTGCCAGCAGTTTTCCGAGGGACAGGGGATCAAGCTACACCTTC,CASSFPRDRGSSYTF
TRBV9,TRBJ1-2,NA,NA,TGTGCCAGCAGCGACACGACTAACTATGGCTACACCTTC,CASSDTTNYGYTF
TRBV18,TRBJ2-1,TRBD2,NA,TGTGCCAGCTCACCCTCTGTAGCGGGAGAAATGCTCAATGAGCAGTTCTTC,CASSPSVAGEMLNEQFF
TRBV10-3,TRBJ2-7,NA,few,TGTGCCGCGATGGACGGAACCTACGAGCAGTACTTC,CAAMDGTYEQYF
TRBV28,TRBJ1-5,NA,NA,TGTGCCAGCAGCCCAGCCGGGTCCAACAATCAGCCCCAGCATTTT,CASSPAGSNNQPQHF
TRBV6-2/TRBV6-3,TRBJ1-3,NA,NA,TGTGCCAGCAGCATGGACGTACGCTCTGGAAACACCATATATTTT,CASSMDVRSGNTIYF